This T cell receptor beta chain stems from a study of siplizumab effects on memory and regulatory T cells. On this clone itself: The target antigen is unknown.

Around 100,000 TCR templates underwent assay in every sample. Repertoires were generated with immunoSEQ multiplex PCR, while TCRdb's copy carries only in-frame clones and drops some. The data contain under 150,000 clones, around 94% of them singletons. Study outcomes and limitations: Siplizumab significantly lowered the alloreactive sequences that could be traced to unstimulated CD4+ memory cells. Confirmation was lacking for the suppressive function of proliferating Tregs derived from siplizumab cultures.

The CDR3 has 13 amino acids. Germline lookup yields CDR1 MNHEY and CDR2 SMNVEV (reference sequence). Between the trimmed V and J ends, which lost 5 bases and 4 bases, there was a span of 9 bases. The origin of this receptor is a human donor in good health. The chain uses TRBV27 and TRBJ2-1, with D perhaps TRBD1 (6 bases). Input material: non-Treg CD4+ T cells sorted from blood. The CDR3 nucleotides are TGTGCCAGCAGTGGGACACCTTACAATGAGCAGTTCTTC. This codes for CASSGTPYNEQFF.